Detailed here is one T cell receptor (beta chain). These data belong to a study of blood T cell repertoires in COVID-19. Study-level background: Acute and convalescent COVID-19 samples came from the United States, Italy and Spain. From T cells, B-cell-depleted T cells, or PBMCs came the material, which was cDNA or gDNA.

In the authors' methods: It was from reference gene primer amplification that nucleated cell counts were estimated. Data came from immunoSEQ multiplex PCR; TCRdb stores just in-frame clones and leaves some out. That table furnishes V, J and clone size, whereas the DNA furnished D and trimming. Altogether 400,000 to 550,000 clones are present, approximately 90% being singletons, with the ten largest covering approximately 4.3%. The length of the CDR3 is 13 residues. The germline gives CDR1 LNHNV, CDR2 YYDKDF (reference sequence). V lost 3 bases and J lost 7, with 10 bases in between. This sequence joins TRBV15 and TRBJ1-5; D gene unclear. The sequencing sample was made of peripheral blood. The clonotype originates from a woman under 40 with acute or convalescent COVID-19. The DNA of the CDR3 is TGTGCCACCAGCAGGGCCTGGGAGCAGCCCCAGCATTTT. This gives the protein CATSRAWEQPQHF.